This T cell receptor beta chain originates from a study of cytomegalovirus exposure and HLA in healthy donors. Points on this clone: Its matching antigen is unknown.

General observations from the study: In a later analysis, V- and J-gene trimming of beta chains associated with a DCLRE1C missense variant, replicated independently. With high specificity and sensitivity, the classifier reportedly diagnosed cytomegalovirus status.

PCR primers comprised 60 Vbeta and 13 Jbeta primers. The repertoire was sequenced with immunoSEQ multiplex PCR; TCRdb's copy has only in-frame clones and lacks some. The sample has more than 95,000 clones, roughly a tenth seen once. Germline V CDR1 and CDR2: WSHSY, SAAADI. The CDR3 has 15 amino acids. Trimming removed 3 bases at V and 0 bases at J, with 9 bases between. The sample taken for sequencing was PBMCs. The sequence was obtained from a man aged 40-55 years in good health and CMV-seropositive. The chain has TRBV10-2 and TRBJ1-5, with D hard to call. CDR3: CASSDSLYSNQPQHF. The CDR3 DNA sequence: TGCGCCAGCAGTGATAGTCTATATAGCAATCAGCCCCAGCATTTT.